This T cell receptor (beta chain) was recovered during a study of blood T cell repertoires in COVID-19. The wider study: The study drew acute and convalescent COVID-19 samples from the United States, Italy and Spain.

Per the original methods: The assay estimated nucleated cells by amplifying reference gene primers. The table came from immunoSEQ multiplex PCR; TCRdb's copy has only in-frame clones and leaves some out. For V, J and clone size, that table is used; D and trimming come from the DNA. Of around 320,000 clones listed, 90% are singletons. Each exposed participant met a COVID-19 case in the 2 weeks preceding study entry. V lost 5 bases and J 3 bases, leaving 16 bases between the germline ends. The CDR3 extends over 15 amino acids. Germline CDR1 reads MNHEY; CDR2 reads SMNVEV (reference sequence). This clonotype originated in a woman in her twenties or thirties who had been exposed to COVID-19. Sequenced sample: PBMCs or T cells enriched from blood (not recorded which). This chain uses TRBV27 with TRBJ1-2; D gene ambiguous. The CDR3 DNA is TGTGCCAGCAGTACCACCGAGACTCAAGACTATGGCTACACCTTC. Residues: CASSTTETQDYGYTF.